These T cell receptor beta chains were read from a single sample in a study of blood T cell repertoires in COVID-19. Libraries were prepared by immunoSEQ multiplex PCR; TCRdb keeps only in-frame clonotypes and omits some of them. The sample has about 480,000 clones, more than 75% seen once. Sequences were obtained from PBMCs or T cells enriched from blood (not recorded which). These receptors originate from a woman in her forties who had recovered from COVID-19. CDR3s include the opening cysteine and the closing phenylalanine or tryptophan. A D gene is named only where the DNA matches it firmly. Only part of the rows carry a size: once, few, many, or a class if the clone is expanded.

TRBV27	17	TRBD1	NA	TRBJ1-5	CASSSTGTGYRNQPQHF	TGTGCCAGCAGTTCCACCGGGACAGGGTATCGCAATCAGCCCCAGCATTTT
TRBV9	13	NA	NA	TRBJ2-3	CASSVAGADTQYF	TGTGCCAGCAGCGTAGCAGGTGCAGATACGCAGTATTTT
TRBV10-1	12	TRBD2	NA	TRBJ2-1	CASSPGTSGWFF	TGCGCCAGCAGTCCCGGGACTAGCGGGTGGTTCTTC
TRBV24-1	12	TRBD2	few	TRBJ2-1	CATSDLGTKEFF	TGTGCCACCAGTGATTTAGGGACTAAAGAGTTCTTC
TRBV14	13	NA	NA	TRBJ1-2	CASSQARNYGYTF	TGTGCCAGCAGCCAAGCACGGAACTATGGCTACACCTTC
TRBV6-2/TRBV6-3	18	NA	NA	TRBJ1-1	CASSYSQGSRGVRTEAFF	TGTGCCAGCAGTTACAGCCAAGGTTCTCGGGGGGTACGAACTGAAGCTTTCTTT
TRBV21-1	14	NA	NA	TRBJ1-1	CASSKDGENTEAFF	TGTGCCAGCAGCAAAGACGGTGAGAACACTGAAGCTTTCTTT
TRBV5-4	16	TRBD2	NA	TRBJ2-3	CASSARLAGGMDTQYF	TGTGCCAGCAGCGCAAGACTAGCGGGAGGTATGGATACGCAGTATTTT
TRBV5-1	13	NA	few	TRBJ1-1	CASSLAGYTEAFF	TGCGCCAGCAGCCTCGCGGGGTACACTGAAGCTTTCTTT
TRBV15	16	TRBD1	NA	TRBJ1-5	CATSRIQGVYHQPQHF	TGTGCCACCAGCAGAATCCAGGGGGTGTATCATCAGCCCCAGCATTTT
TRBV27	15	NA	NA	TRBJ1-4	CASSRGRGLAEKLFF	TGTGCCAGCAGTCGCGGTAGAGGGTTGGCTGAAAAACTGTTTTTT
TRBV18	16	NA	NA	TRBJ1-5	CASSPMFSGRVQPQHF	TGTGCCAGCTCACCAATGTTTTCAGGGAGGGTCCAGCCCCAGCATTTT
TRBV7-9	11	TRBD1	NA	TRBJ1-1	CASSGTGEAFF	TGTGCCAGCAGCGGGACAGGGGAGGCTTTCTTT
TRBV10-1	12	NA	NA	TRBJ1-1	CASSGANTEAFF	TGCGCCAGCAGTGGGGCTAACACTGAAGCTTTCTTT
TRBV5-6	16	NA	NA	TRBJ1-4	CASSLAGRDDKEKLFF	TGTGCCAGCAGCTTGGCAGGGAGGGATGATAAAGAAAAACTGTTTTTT
TRBV5-4	16	TRBD2	NA	TRBJ2-5	CASSLEAAGGKETQYF	TGTGCCAGCAGCTTGGAGGCAGCGGGAGGGAAAGAGACCCAGTACTTC
TRBV7-8	15	TRBD1	NA	TRBJ2-7	CASSRTGTGTYEQYF	TGTGCCAGCAGTCGGACCGGGACAGGGACCTACGAGCAGTACTTC
TRBV7-9	16	NA	NA	TRBJ2-1	CASSLAKHGGDNEQFF	TGTGCCAGCAGCTTAGCGAAGCACGGGGGTGACAATGAGCAGTTCTTC
TRBV29-1	14	NA	NA	TRBJ1-2	CSVEPGGLDYGYTF	TGCAGCGTTGAACCCGGGGGGCTTGACTATGGCTACACCTTC
TRBV27	14	NA	NA	TRBJ1-1	CASSLLQKSTEAFF	TGTGCCAGCAGTCTCCTACAGAAGAGCACTGAAGCTTTCTTT
TRBV3-1/TRBV3-2	13	NA	NA	TRBJ1-1	CASSLGLNTEAFF	TGTGCCAGCAGCCTCGGGTTGAACACTGAAGCTTTCTTT
TRBV6-6	14	TRBD1	NA	TRBJ1-1	CASSQTGQGSEAFF	TGTGCCAGCAGTCAGACGGGACAGGGCTCTGAAGCTTTCTTT
TRBV15	16	NA	NA	TRBJ1-4	CATSRAGPPTNEKLFF	TGTGCCACCAGCAGAGCAGGGCCCCCAACTAATGAAAAACTGTTTTTT
TRBV10-1	15	TRBD2	NA	TRBJ2-1	CASSEWTSRRNEQFF	TGCGCCAGCAGTGAGTGGACTAGTCGCCGGAATGAGCAGTTCTTC
TRBV5-1	14	TRBD1	once	TRBJ1-2	CASSSPGQGHGYTF	TGCGCCAGCAGCTCTCCGGGACAGGGGCATGGCTACACCTTC
TRBV4-2	13	NA	NA	TRBJ2-7	CASSQVLRYEQYF	TGTGCCAGCAGCCAAGTGCTCCGGTACGAGCAGTACTTC
TRBV28	15	TRBD1	NA	TRBJ1-5	CASRLRDSYNQPQHF	TGTGCCAGCAGACTCCGGGACAGTTACAATCAGCCCCAGCATTTT
TRBV5-6	13	NA	NA	TRBJ2-5	CASSLRQLETQYF	TGTGCCAGCAGCCTGAGACAGTTGGAGACCCAGTACTTC
TRBV12-5	11	NA	NA	TRBJ2-7	CASGLTLEQYF	TGTGCTAGTGGTTTGACTCTCGAGCAGTACTTC
TRBV13	13	NA	NA	TRBJ2-7	CASSPTRGYEQYF	TGTGCCAGCTCTCCAACTCGGGGCTACGAGCAGTACTTC
TRBV15	13	NA	once	TRBJ2-1	CATSPSFYNEQFF	TGTGCCACCAGCCCTTCTTTTTACAATGAGCAGTTCTTC
TRBV24-1	17	TRBD2	NA	TRBJ2-3	CATSESSGRLTTDTQYF	TGTGCCACCAGTGAGTCCAGCGGGAGACTAACCACAGATACGCAGTATTTT
TRBV2	11	NA	NA	TRBJ1-1	CASSERYEAFF	TGTGCCAGCAGTGAGCGGTATGAAGCTTTCTTT
TRBV7-9	19	TRBD2	NA	TRBJ2-5	CASSLGLDSRREGRRTQYF	TGTGCCAGCAGCTTAGGATTGGATTCTAGGCGGGAGGGCCGGAGGACCCAGTACTTC
TRBV10-3	14	TRBD1	NA	TRBJ2-7	CAISESTGGYEQYF	TGTGCCATCAGTGAGTCGACAGGGGGCTACGAGCAGTACTTC
TRBV29-1	15	TRBD1	NA	TRBJ1-2	CSVGTNRGHNYGYTF	TGCAGCGTAGGTACCAACAGGGGGCATAACTATGGCTACACCTTC
TRBV7-2	17	TRBD2	NA	TRBJ2-5	CASSLEGLAQPGQTQYF	TGTGCCAGCAGCTTAGAGGGACTAGCGCAGCCTGGGCAGACCCAGTACTTC
TRBV6-1	18	TRBD1	NA	TRBJ2-5	CASSEASGQGFLQETQYF	TGTGCCAGCAGTGAAGCTAGCGGACAGGGGTTCTTACAAGAGACCCAGTACTTC
TRBV30	13	TRBD2	NA	TRBJ2-7	CAWSVPAGVEQYF	TGTGCCTGGAGTGTACCCGCGGGAGTTGAGCAGTACTTC